The rows below give T cell receptor beta chains drawn from one sample of a study of blood T cell repertoires in COVID-19. The protocol was immunoSEQ multiplex PCR, while the TCRdb copy is restricted to in-frame clones and leaves out a portion. Of about 110,000 clones detected, about four fifths appear once; the ten largest clones hold approximately 15%. The sequenced material came from peripheral blood. Receptor source: a woman in her fifties or sixties with acute or convalescent COVID-19. Both conserved end residues are part of each CDR3. Each record gives: D gene, clone size, V gene, J gene, CDR3 DNA, CDR3 protein. The D gene is left open where the match is weak. Not every row has a clone size; where given, it reads once, few, many or a size class.

D gene: NA; clone size: many; V gene: TRBV7-8; J gene: TRBJ1-6; CDR3 DNA: TGTGCCAGCAGCGTAGACAGGAACTATAATTCACCCCTCCACTTT; CDR3 protein: CASSVDRNYNSPLHF
D gene: NA; clone size: NA; V gene: TRBV4-2; J gene: TRBJ1-1; CDR3 DNA: TGTGCCAGCAGCCAAGATCTATCCCATGAAGCTTTCTTT; CDR3 protein: CASSQDLSHEAFF
D gene: TRBD1; clone size: few; V gene: TRBV4-2; J gene: TRBJ2-3; CDR3 DNA: TGTGCCAGCAGCCAAGAGGGGAGAACAGGGGCAGATACGCAGTATTTT; CDR3 protein: CASSQEGRTGADTQYF
D gene: NA; clone size: NA; V gene: TRBV29-1; J gene: TRBJ2-1; CDR3 DNA: TGCAGCGTTCGCCCTCCAGCCGGGGGAGGAAATGAGCAGTTCTTC; CDR3 protein: CSVRPPAGGGNEQFF
D gene: TRBD1; clone size: NA; V gene: TRBV6-5; J gene: TRBJ2-1; CDR3 DNA: TGTGCCAGCAGATACCTACGGGGACAGGGGAACAATGAGCAGTTCTTC; CDR3 protein: CASRYLRGQGNNEQFF
D gene: NA; clone size: NA; V gene: TRBV10-2; J gene: TRBJ1-5; CDR3 DNA: TGCGCCAGCACTCCGGGACAACGAAATCAGCCCCAGCATTTT; CDR3 protein: CASTPGQRNQPQHF
D gene: NA; clone size: NA; V gene: TRBV18; J gene: TRBJ1-5; CDR3 DNA: TGTGCCAGCTCACCGTGCAGGGGCTGTCAGCCCCAGCATTTT; CDR3 protein: CASSPCRGCQPQHF
D gene: NA; clone size: NA; V gene: TRBV6-6; J gene: TRBJ1-5; CDR3 DNA: TGTGCCAGCAGTTCCCTGGAGCAGCCCCAGCATTTT; CDR3 protein: CASSSLEQPQHF
D gene: NA; clone size: NA; V gene: TRBV11-1; J gene: TRBJ2-7; CDR3 DNA: TGTGCCAGCAGCTTACGACACGGTCCCTACGAGCAGTACTTC; CDR3 protein: CASSLRHGPYEQYF
D gene: NA; clone size: NA; V gene: TRBV4-2; J gene: TRBJ2-3; CDR3 DNA: TGTGCCAGCAGCCAAGATGTAAGCTACTCAGGGCCAGATACGCAGTATTTT; CDR3 protein: CASSQDVSYSGPDTQYF
D gene: NA; clone size: once; V gene: TRBV11-2; J gene: TRBJ1-6; CDR3 DNA: TGTGCCAGCAGCTCGAATTCACCCCTCCACTTT; CDR3 protein: CASSSNSPLHF
D gene: NA; clone size: NA; V gene: TRBV6-5; J gene: TRBJ1-3; CDR3 DNA: TGTGCCAGCAGTTACCGGGGGGGGTCTGGAAACACCATATATTTT; CDR3 protein: CASSYRGGSGNTIYF
D gene: NA; clone size: NA; V gene: TRBV28; J gene: TRBJ1-5; CDR3 DNA: TGTGCCAGCAGTTCCGGGACATTAAGTAGCAATCAGCCCCAGCATTTT; CDR3 protein: CASSSGTLSSNQPQHF
D gene: TRBD1; clone size: NA; V gene: TRBV5-6; J gene: TRBJ2-2; CDR3 DNA: TGTGCCAGCAGCTTCATAGGGACAGTTCTGTACACCGGGGAGCTGTTTTTT; CDR3 protein: CASSFIGTVLYTGELFF